This T cell receptor (beta chain) was sequenced for a study of early T cells in non-severe SARS-CoV-2 infection. Overall study context: Sequenced bulk RNA came from whole blood that was unsorted, and chains were unpaired.

This clonotype was seen many times. Germline V gene data show CDR1 as MNHEY and CDR2 as SMNVEV (reference sequence). The CDR3 runs 15 residues. V shed 6 bases and J shed 3 bases, with 15 bases lying between them. Individual cDNA molecules carried attached unique molecular identifiers. MiXCR, run by TCRdb on the 5' RACE reads, gives a single entry per CDR3 protein. The sample has some 100,000 distinct CDR3 sequences; roughly 15% are singletons. The rearrangement uses TRBV27 and TRBJ2-1; weak D call: TRBD1 (6 bases). This TCR came from an adult who was a healthcare worker with PCR-confirmed SARS-CoV-2 infection or an uninfected control (not recorded which). The sample was whole blood. CDR3 sequence (DNA): TGTGCCAGCAGGCCTGGGGCAGGGGACTACAATGAGCAGTTCTTC. Its translation: CASRPGAGDYNEQFF.